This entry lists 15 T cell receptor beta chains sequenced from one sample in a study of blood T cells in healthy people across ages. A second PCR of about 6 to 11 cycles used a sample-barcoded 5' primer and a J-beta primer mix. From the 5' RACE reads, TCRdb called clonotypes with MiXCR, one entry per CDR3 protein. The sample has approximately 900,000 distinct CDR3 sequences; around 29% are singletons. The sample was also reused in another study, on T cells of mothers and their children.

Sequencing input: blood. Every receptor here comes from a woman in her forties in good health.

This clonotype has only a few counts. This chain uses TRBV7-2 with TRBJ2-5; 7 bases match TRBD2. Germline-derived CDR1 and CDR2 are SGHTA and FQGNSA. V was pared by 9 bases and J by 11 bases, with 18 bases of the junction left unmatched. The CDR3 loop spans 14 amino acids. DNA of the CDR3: TGTGCCAGTAAGTCCCAGCGGGGTATTGAGGAGCAGTACTTC. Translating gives CASKSQRGIEEQYF.

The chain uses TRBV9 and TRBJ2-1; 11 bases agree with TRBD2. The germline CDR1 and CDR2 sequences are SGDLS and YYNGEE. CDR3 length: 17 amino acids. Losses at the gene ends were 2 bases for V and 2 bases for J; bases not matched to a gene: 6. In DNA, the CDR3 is TGTGCCAGCAGCGTGAATCCTAGCGGGGGGCCCTACAATGAGCAGTTCTTC. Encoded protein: CASSVNPSGGPYNEQFF. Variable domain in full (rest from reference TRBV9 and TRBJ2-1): DSGVTQTPKHLITATGQRVTLRCSPRSGDLSVYWYQQSLDQGLQFLIQYYNGEERAKGNILERFSAQQFPDLHSELNLSSLELGDSALYFCASSVNPSGGPYNEQFFGPGTRLTVL.

CDR3 nucleotides: TGTGCCAGCAGCTTAGCCACAGGGATCCACGAGCAGTACTTC. This sequence encodes CASSLATGIHEQYF. The chain uses TRBV7-2 and TRBJ2-4; weak D call: TRBD1 (6 bases). The end of the DNA aligns better with TRBJ2-7, so the J call may be wrong. Germline CDR1 and CDR2: SGHTA and FQGNSA. The CDR3 has 14 residues.

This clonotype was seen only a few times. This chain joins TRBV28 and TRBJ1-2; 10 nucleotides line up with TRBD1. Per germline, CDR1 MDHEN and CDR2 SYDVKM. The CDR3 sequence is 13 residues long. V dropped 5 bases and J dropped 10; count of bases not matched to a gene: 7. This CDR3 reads CASSSGQGGTYTF. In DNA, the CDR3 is TGTGCCAGCAGTAGTGGACAGGGGGGGACCTACACCTTC.

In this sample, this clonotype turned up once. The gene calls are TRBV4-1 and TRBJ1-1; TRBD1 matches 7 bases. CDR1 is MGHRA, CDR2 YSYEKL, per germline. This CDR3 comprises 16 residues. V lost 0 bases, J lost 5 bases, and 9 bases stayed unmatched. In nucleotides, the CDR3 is TGCGCCAGCAGCCAAGAAAGAGTCAGGGGGAAAACTGAAGCTTTCTTT. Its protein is CASSQERVRGKTEAFF.

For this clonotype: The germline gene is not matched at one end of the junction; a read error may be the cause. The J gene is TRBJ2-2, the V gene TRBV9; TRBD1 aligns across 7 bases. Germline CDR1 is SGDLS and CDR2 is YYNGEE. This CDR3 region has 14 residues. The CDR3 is CASSGGQNTGERFF. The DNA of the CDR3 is TGTGCCAGCAGCGGGGGACAGAACACCGGGGAGCGGTTTTTT.

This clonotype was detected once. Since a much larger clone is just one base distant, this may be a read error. CDR3 amino acids: CATSDRTTYGQYF. CDR3 DNA: TGTGCCACCAGTGACCGGACAACCTACGGGCAGTACTTC. This chain uses TRBV24-1 with TRBJ2-7; tentative D call: TRBD1 (5 bases). The germline V gene encodes CDR1 KGHDR and CDR2 SFDVKD. This CDR3 has 13 residues.

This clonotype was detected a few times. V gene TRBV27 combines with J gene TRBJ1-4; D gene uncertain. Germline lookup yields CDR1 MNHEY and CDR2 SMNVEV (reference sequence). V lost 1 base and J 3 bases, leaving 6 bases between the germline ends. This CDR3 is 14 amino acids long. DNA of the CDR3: TGTGCCAGCAGTTTATACGCGGCTAATGAAAAACTGTTTTTT. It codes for CASSLYAANEKLFF.

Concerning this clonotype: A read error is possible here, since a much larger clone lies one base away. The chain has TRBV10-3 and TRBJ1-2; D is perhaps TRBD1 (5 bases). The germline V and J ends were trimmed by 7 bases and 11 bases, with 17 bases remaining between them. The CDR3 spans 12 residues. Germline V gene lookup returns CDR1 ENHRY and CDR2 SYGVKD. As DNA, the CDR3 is TGTGCCATCACCGGGGCGGACGCAGGATACACCTTC. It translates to CAITGADAGYTF.

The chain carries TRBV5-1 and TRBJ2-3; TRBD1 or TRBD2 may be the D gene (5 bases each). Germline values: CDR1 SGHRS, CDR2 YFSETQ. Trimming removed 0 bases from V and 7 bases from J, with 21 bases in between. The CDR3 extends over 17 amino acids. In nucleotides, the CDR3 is TGCGCCAGCAGCTTGGTTGTGTGGGACGCAGGGCCGAATACGCAGTATTTT. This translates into CASSLVVWDAGPNTQYF.

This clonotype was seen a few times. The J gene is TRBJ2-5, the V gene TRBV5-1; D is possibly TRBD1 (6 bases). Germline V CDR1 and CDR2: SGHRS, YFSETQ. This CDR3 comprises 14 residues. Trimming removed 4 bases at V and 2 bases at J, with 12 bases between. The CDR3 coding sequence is TGCGCCAGCAGCCCGGACAGAAGACAAGAGACCCAGTACTTC. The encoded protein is CASSPDRRQETQYF.

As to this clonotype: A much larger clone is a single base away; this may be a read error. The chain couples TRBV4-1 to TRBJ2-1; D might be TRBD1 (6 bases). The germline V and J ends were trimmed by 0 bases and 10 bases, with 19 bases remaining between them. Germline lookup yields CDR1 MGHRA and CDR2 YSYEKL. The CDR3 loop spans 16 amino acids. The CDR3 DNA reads TGCGCCAGCAGCCAAGAACACAGGGATGCCGACTACGAGCAGTTCTTC. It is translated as CASSQEHRDADYEQFF.

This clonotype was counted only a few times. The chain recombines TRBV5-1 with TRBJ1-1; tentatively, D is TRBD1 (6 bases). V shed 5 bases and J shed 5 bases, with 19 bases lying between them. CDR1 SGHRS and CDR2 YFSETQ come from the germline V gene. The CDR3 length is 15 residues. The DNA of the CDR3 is TGCGCCAGCAGGCCTCTGGGGGCGGAGTCGACTGAAGCTTTCTTT. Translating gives CASRPLGAESTEAFF.

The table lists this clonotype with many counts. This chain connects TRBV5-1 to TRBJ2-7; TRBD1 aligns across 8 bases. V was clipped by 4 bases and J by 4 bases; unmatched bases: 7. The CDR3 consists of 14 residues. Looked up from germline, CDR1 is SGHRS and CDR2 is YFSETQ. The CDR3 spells CASSQDRELYEQYF. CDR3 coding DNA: TGCGCCAGCAGCCAGGACAGGGAGCTATACGAGCAGTACTTC. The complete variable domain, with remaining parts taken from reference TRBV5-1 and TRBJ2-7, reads KAGVTQTPRYLIKTRGQQVTLSCSPISGHRSVSWYQQTPGQGLQFLFEYFSETQRNKGNFPGRFSGRQFSNSRSEMNVSTLELGDSALYLCASSQDRELYEQYFGPGTRLTVT.

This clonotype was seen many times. This CDR3 is CSVVLMGLFSEAFF. In DNA, the CDR3 is TGCAGCGTTGTTTTAATGGGGTTATTCTCTGAAGCTTTCTTT. The rearrangement joins TRBV29-1 to TRBJ1-1, with D unclear. Germline V CDR1 and CDR2: SQVTM, ANQGSEA. CDR3 length equals 14 residues. Deletions cut 4 bases from V and 6 bases from J, with 18 bases between. The entire variable domain, with the rest obtained from reference TRBV29-1 and TRBJ1-1, is as follows: SAVISQKPSRDICQRGTSLTIQCQVDSQVTMMFWYRQQPGQSLTLIATANQGSEATYESGFVIDKFPISRPNLTFSTLTVSNMSPEDSSIYLCSVVLMGLFSEAFFGQGTRLTVV.